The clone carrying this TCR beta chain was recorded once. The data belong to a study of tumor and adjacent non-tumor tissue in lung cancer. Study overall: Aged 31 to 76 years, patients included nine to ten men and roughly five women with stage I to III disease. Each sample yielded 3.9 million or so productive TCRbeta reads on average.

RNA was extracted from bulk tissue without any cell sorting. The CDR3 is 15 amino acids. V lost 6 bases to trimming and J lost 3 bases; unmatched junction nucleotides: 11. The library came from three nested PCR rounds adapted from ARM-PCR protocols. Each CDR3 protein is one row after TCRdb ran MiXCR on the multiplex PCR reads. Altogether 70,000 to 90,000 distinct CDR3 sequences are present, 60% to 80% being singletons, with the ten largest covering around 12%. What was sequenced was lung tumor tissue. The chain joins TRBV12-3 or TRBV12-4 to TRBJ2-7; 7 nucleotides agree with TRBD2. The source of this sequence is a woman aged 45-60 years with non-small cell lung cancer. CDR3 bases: TGTGCCAGCAGACGTGGACTAGAAGAGATCTACGAGCAGTACTTC. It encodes CASRRGLEEIYEQYF.